This entry is about one T cell receptor beta chain. The antigen remains unidentified. These data originate in a study of blood T cells in healthy people across ages. Turning to the study itself: Per every two T cells, about one barcoded beta molecule was captured by template switching. Broader study findings: Conclusively comparing naive with antigen-experienced cells was impossible with unsorted PBMCs. Researchers deemed the diversity estimates from one million T cells underestimates.

Per-sample yields of isolated PBMCs were at least 6.5 million. The CDR3 contains 14 residues. Next came a second PCR, run for about 7 to 12 cycles, which used a sample-barcoded 5' primer along with a J-beta primer mix. From the 5' RACE reads, TCRdb called clonotypes with MiXCR, one entry per CDR3 protein. The table has approximately 600,000 distinct CDR3 sequences, 58% seen once. This chain connects TRBV12-3 or TRBV12-4 to TRBJ2-1, with D maybe TRBD2 (5 bases). The J call is uncertain, as TRBJ2-7 better fits the DNA end. This sequence was found in a man aged 55 to 70 in good health. Material for sequencing was blood. CDR3: CASRETGIASEQYF. The CDR3 DNA sequence: TGTGCCAGCAGAGAGACTGGGATAGCGAGTGAGCAGTACTTC.